This T cell receptor (beta chain) was sequenced in a study of T-cell reconstitution after alpha-beta-depleted transplantation in children. The library targeted TCRbeta and was prepared with unique molecular identifiers. TCRdb reprocessed the PCR reads with MiXCR, giving one entry per CDR3 protein. Among 400,000 to 500,000 distinct CDR3 sequences, approximately 10% were seen once, and the ten largest hold roughly 6%. V was pared by 5 bases and J by 6 bases, with 14 bases between. The CDR3 extends over 14 amino acids. This sequence was found in a human donor who donated a stem cell graft to a child with acute myeloid leukemia. This sample comprised PBMCs from the stem cell graft donor, obtained from the stem cell graft. V usage is TRBV12-3 or TRBV12-4 and J usage is TRBJ2-1; D is uncertain. The CDR3 sequence: CASSAGLILNEQFF. The CDR3 DNA reads as TGTGCCAGCAGTGCCGGGTTAATCCTCAATGAGCAGTTCTTC.